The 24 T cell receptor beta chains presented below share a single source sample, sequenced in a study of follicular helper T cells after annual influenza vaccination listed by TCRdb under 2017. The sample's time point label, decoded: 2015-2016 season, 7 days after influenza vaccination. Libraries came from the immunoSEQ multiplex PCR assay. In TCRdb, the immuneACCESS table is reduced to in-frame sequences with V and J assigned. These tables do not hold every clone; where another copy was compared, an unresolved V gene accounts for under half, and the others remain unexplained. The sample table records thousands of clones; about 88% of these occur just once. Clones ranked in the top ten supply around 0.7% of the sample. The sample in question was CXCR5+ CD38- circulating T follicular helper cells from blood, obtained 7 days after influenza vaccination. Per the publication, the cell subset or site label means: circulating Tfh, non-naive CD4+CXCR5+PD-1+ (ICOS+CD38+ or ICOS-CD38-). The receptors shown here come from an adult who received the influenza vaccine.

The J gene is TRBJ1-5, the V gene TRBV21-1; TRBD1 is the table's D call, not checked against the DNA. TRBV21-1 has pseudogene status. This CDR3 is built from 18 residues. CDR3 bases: TGTGCCAGCAGCAAAATGAGGGGGACAGGCGGCGGCAATCAGCCCCAGCATTTT. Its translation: CASSKMRGTGGGNQPQHF.

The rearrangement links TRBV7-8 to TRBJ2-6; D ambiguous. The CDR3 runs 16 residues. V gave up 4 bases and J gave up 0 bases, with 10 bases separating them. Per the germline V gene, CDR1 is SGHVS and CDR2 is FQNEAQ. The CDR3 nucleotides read TGTGCCAGCAGCTCCTCGGTCGTCTCTGGGGCCAACGTCCTGACTTTC. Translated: CASSSSVVSGANVLTF.

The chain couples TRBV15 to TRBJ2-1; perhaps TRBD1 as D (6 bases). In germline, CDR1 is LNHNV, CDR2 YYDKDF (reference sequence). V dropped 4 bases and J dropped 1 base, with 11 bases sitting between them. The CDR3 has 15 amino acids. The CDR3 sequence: CATSKRTVSYNEQFF. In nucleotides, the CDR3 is TGTGCCACCAGCAAAAGGACAGTTTCCTACAATGAGCAGTTCTTC.

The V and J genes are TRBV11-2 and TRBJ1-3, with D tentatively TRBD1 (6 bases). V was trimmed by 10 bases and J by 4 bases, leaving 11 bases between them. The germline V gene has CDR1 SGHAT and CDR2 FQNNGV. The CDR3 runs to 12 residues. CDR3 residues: CAIDRPGNTIYF. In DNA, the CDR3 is TGTGCCATCGACAGGCCGGGAAACACCATATATTTT.

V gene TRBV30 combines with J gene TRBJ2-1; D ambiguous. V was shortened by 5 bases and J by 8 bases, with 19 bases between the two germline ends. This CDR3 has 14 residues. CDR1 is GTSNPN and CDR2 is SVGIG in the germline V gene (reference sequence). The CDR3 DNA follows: TGTGCCTGGGGCCCTGGCTGGGTGGTCCATGAGCAGTTCTTC. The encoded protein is CAWGPGWVVHEQFF. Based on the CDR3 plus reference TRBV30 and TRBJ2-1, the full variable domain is SQTIHQWPATLVQPVGSPLSLECTVEGTSNPNLYWYRQAAGRGLQLLFYSVGIGQISSEVPQNLSASRPQDRQFILSSKKLLLSDSGFYLCAWGPGWVVHEQFFGPGTRLTVL.

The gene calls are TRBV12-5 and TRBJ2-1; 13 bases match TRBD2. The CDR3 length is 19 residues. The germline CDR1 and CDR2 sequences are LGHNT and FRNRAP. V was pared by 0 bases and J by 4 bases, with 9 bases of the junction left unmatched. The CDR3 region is CASGLVLAGGQMRYNEQFF. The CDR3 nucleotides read TGTGCTAGTGGTTTGGTACTAGCGGGAGGGCAAATGAGGTACAATGAGCAGTTCTTC.

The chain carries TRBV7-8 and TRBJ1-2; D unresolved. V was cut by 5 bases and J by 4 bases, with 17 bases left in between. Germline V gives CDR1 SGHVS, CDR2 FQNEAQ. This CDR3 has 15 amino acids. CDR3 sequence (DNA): TGTGCCAGCAGCCTGAGTATACTGGATAGCTATGGCTACACCTTC. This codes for CASSLSILDSYGYTF.

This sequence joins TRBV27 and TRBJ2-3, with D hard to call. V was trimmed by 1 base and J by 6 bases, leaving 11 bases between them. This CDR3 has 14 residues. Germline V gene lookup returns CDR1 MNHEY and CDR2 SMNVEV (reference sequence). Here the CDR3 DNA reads TGTGCCAGCAGTTTATACTCGGCTTCCGATACGCAGTATTTT. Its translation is CASSLYSASDTQYF.

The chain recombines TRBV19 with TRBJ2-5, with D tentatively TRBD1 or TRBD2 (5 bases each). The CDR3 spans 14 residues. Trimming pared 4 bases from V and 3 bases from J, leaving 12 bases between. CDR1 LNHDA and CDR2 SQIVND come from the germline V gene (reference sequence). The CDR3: CASSNGGSEETQYF. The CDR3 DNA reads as TGTGCCAGTAGTAATGGGGGTTCGGAAGAGACCCAGTACTTC.

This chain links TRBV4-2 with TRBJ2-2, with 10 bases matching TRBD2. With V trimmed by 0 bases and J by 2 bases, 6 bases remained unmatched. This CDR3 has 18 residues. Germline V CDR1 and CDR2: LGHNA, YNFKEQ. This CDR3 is CASSQELLAGVNTGELFF. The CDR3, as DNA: TGTGCCAGCAGCCAAGAGCTGCTAGCGGGAGTAAACACCGGGGAGCTGTTTTTT.

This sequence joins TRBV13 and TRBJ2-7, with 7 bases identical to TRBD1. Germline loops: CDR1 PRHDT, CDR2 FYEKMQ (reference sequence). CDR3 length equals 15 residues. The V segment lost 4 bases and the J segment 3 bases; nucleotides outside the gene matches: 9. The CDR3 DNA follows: TGTGCCAGCAGCTCCTCGGGACAGATGTACTACGAGCAGTACTTC. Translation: CASSSSGQMYYEQYF.

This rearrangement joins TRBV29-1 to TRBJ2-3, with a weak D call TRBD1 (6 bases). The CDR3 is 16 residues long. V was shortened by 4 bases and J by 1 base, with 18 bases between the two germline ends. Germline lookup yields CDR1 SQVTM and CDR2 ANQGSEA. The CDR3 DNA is TGCAGCGTTGGCAGGGGTCGGGGTAGGGGCACAGATACGCAGTATTTT. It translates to CSVGRGRGRGTDTQYF.

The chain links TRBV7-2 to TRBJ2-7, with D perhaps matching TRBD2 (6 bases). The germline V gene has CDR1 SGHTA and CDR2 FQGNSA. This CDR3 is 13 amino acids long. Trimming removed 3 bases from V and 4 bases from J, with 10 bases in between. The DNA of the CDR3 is TGTGCCAGCAGCTTGGCGGGATATTACGAGCAGTACTTC. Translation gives CASSLAGYYEQYF.

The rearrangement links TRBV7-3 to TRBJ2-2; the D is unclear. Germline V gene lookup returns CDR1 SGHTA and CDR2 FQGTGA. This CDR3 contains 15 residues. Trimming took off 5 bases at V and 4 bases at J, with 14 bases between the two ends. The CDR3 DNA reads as TGTGCCAGCAGCCCAGACCTCCACCCCACCGGGGAGCTGTTTTTT. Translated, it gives CASSPDLHPTGELFF.

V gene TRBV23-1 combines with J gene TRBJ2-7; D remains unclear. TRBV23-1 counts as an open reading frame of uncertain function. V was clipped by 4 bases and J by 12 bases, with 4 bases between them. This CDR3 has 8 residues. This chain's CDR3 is CASSLLYV. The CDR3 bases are TGCGCCAGCAGTCTCCTGTACGTC.

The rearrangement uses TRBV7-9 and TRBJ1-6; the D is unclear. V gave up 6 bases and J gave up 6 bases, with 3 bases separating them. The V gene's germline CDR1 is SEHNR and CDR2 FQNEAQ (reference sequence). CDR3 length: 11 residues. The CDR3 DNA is TGTGCCAGCAGTTCTAATTCACCCCTCCACTTT. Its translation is CASSSNSPLHF.

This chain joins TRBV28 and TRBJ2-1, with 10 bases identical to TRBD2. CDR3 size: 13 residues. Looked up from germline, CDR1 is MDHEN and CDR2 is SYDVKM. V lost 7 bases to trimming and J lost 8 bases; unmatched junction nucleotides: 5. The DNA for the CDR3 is TGTGCCAGCAACCTAGCGGGAGCCCATGAGCAGTTCTTC. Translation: CASNLAGAHEQFF. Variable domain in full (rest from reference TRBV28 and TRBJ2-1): DVKVTQSSRYLVKRTGEKVFLECVQDMDHENMFWYRQDPGLGLRLIYFSYDVKMKEKGDIPEGYSVSREKKERFSLILESASTNQTSMYLCASNLAGAHEQFFGPGTRLTVL.

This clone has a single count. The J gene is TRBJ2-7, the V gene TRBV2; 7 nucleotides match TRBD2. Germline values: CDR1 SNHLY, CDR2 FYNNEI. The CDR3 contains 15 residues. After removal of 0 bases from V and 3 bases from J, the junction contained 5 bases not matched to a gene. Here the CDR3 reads CASSEASGPFYEQYF. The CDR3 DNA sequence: TGTGCCAGCAGTGAAGCTAGCGGGCCCTTCTACGAGCAGTACTTC.

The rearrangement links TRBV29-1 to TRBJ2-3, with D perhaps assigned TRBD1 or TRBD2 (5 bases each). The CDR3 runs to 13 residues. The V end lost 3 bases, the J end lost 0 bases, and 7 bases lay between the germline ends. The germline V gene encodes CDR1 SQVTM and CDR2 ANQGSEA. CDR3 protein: CSVDRDSTDTQYF. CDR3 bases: TGCAGCGTTGACAGGGACAGCACAGATACGCAGTATTTT.

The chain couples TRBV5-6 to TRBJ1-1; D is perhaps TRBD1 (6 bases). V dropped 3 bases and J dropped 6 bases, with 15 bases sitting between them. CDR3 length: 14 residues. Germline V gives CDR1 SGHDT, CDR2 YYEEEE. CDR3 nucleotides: TGTGCCAGCAGCTGGGCAACAGGGTTTCCTGAAGCTTTCTTT. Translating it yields CASSWATGFPEAFF. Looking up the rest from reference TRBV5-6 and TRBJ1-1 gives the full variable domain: DAGVTQSPTHLIKTRGQQVTLRCSPKSGHDTVSWYQQALGQGPQFIFQYYEEEERQRGNFPDRFSGHQFPNYSSELNVNALLLGDSALYLCASSWATGFPEAFFGQGTRLTVV.

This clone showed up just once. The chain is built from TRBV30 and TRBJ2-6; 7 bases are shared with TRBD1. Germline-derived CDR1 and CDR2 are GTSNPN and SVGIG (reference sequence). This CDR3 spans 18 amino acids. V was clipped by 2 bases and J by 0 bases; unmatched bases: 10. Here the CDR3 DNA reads TGTGCCTGGAGTTTTGTAGGGGGCTCCTACTCTGGGGCCAACGTCCTGACTTTC. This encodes CAWSFVGGSYSGANVLTF.

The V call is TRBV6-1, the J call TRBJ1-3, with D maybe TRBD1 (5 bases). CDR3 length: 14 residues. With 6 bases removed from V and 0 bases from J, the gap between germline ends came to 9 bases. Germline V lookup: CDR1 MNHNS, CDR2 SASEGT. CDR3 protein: CASRPGFSGNTIYF. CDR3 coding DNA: TGTGCCAGCAGGCCAGGGTTCTCTGGAAACACCATATATTTT.

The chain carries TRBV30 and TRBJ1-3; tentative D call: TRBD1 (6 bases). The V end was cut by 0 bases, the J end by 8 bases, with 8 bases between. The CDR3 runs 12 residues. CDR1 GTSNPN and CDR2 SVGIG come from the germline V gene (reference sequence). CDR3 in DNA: TGTGCCTGGAGTGTACAGGGAGACACCATATATTTT. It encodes CAWSVQGDTIYF.

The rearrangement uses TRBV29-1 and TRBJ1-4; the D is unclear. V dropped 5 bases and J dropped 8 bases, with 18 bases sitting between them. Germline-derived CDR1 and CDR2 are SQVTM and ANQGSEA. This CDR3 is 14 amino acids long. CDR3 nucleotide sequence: TGCAGCGTTACCCCTTGGGGTATGGAGGAAAAACTGTTTTTT. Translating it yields CSVTPWGMEEKLFF.